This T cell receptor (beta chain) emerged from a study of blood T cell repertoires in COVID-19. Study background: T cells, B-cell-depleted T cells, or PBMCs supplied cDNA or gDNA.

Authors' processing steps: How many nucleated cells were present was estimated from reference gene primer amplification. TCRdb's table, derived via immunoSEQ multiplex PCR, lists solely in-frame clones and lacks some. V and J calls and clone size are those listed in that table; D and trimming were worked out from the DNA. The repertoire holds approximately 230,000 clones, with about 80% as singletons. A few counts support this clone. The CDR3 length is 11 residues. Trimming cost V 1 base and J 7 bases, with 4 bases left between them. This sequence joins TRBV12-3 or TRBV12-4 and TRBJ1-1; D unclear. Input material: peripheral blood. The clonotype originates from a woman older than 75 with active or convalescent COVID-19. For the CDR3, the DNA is TGTGCCAGCAGTTTAGGTAGTGAAGCTTTCTTT. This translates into CASSLGSEAFF.